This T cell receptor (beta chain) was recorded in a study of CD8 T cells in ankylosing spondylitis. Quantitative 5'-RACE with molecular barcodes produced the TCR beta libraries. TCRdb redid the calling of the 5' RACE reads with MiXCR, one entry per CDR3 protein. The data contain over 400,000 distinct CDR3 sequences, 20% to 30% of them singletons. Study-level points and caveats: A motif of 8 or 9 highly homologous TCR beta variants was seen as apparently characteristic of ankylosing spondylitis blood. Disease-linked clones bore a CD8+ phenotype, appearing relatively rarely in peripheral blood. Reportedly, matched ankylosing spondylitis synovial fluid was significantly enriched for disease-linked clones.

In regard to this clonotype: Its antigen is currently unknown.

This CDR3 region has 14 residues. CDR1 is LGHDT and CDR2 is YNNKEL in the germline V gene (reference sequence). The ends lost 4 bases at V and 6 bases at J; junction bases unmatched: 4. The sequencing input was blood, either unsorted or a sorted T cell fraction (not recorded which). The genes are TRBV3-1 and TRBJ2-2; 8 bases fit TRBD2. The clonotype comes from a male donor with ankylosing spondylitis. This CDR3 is CASSLSGGPGELFF. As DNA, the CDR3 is TGTGCCAGCAGCCTGAGCGGGGGCCCCGGGGAGCTGTTTTTT.